This TCR beta chain was captured in a study of shared clonotypes between healthy human individuals. Findings of the study overall: The diversity represented, both genetic and in exposure history, was limited by few donors.

Germline V gene lookup returns CDR1 SNHLY and CDR2 FYNNEI. The CDR3 loop spans 10 amino acids. Trimming left V 5 bases short and J 9 bases short, with 5 bases between. Regarding this clone: The antigen is unknown.

The naive CD8 population came from CD45RO-negative cells selected for CCR7, without terminally differentiated effector memory CD45RA+ cells. Sequencing was performed with immunoSEQ multiplex PCR; in TCRdb, only in-frame clones are kept and a portion is missing. The sample has some 2.1 million clones; 93% are singletons. The source is a man between 18 and 29 years old in good health. Some clones in this sample may be carry-over from other donors' samples. The source material was naive CD8+ T cells from PBMCs. The chain carries TRBV2 and TRBJ2-1; the D is unclear. DNA of the CDR3: TGTGCCAGCAGTTTATTTGAGCAGTTCTTC. It translates to CASSLFEQFF.